In this sample, the clone carrying this T cell receptor (beta chain) turned up many times. Antigen: not known. Patients were excluded because of uncontrolled infection, other autoimmune disease, pregnancy or lactation. This entry comes from a study of T cells in Graves' hyperthyroidism and ophthalmopathy. RNA transcripts provided the source from which TCR beta CDR3 regions were amplified. TCR CDR3 underwent first-round RT-PCR with the HTBI primer set. TCRdb recomputed calls from the multiplex PCR reads with MiXCR, one row per CDR3 protein. The sample records about 340,000 distinct CDR3 sequences, over 20% being singletons. Study outcomes and limitations: Most clonotypes expanded in thyroid above 0.001 were likewise present in blood. Median prediction lead before ophthalmopathy onset was 6.5 to 7 months with the model.

CDR3 length: 18 residues. V was trimmed by 4 bases and J by 0 bases, leaving 19 bases between them. Germline V gives CDR1 SEHNR, CDR2 FQNEAQ (reference sequence). The chain has TRBV7-9 and TRBJ2-1, with TRBD2 as a possible D gene (6 bases). Sequencing was performed on blood. The clonotype comes from a woman in her forties or fifties with Graves' hyperthyroidism. Written as DNA, the CDR3 is TGTGCCAGCAGCTCCACCGCCCCCCGGGAGAGCTCCTACAATGAGCAGTTCTTC. Encoded protein: CASSSTAPRESSYNEQFF.